The 29 T cell receptor beta chains below come from one sample, sequenced in a study of Ad26.COV2.S vaccination and SARS-CoV-2 variants. Clones were read by immunoSEQ multiplex PCR, and TCRdb kept only the in-frame ones, dropping some. This sample has around 340,000 clones, with 88% found just once. Specified treatment: about 20 received Ad26.COV2.S at low or high dose, single or two shots; 5 received placebo; per-sample allocation not given. Sample collection was performed on day 63 after the first vaccine or placebo injection. The material was peripheral blood, obtained in a trial of Ad26.COV2.S vaccine versus placebo. The receptors come from a person between 18 and 60 years old who received the Ad26.COV2.S COVID-19 vaccine or a placebo.

V gene TRBV7-9 combines with J gene TRBJ1-2; D is ambiguous. Per germline, CDR1 SEHNR and CDR2 FQNEAQ (reference sequence). The germline V and J ends were trimmed by 1 base and 9 bases, with 12 bases remaining between them. The CDR3 is 13 residues long. The CDR3 loop reads CASSLGIRQSYTF. In DNA form, the CDR3 reads TGTGCCAGCAGCTTAGGAATCCGTCAAAGCTACACCTTC.

The chain joins TRBV4-1 to TRBJ2-7, with D possibly matching TRBD2 (6 bases). Germline V CDR1 and CDR2: MGHRA, YSYEKL. The CDR3 has 16 residues. Trimming removed 0 bases from V and 3 bases from J, with 15 bases in between. CDR3 in DNA: TGCGCCAGCAGCCAAGAAGCTCGGGAGTTCTTCTACGAGCAGTACTTC. This translates into CASSQEAREFFYEQYF.

V is TRBV4-3 and J is TRBJ2-2; perhaps TRBD2 as D (5 bases). Trimming pared 4 bases from V and 6 bases from J, leaving 15 bases between. CDR3 size: 15 residues. The germline V gene has CDR1 LGHNA and CDR2 YSLEER. CDR3: CASSRSGRGSGELFF. In nucleotides, the CDR3 is TGCGCCAGCAGCCGGTCGGGCCGCGGGTCCGGGGAGCTGTTTTTT.

The J gene is TRBJ2-1, the V gene TRBV11-2, with unresolved D. This CDR3 has 13 residues. Per the germline V gene, CDR1 is SGHAT and CDR2 is FQNNGV. Trimming took 5 bases from V and 4 from J, leaving 9 bases between them. CDR3 sequence (DNA): TGTGCCAGCAGCCCAATCGAGTACAATGAGCAGTTCTTC. This sequence encodes CASSPIEYNEQFF.

The V and J genes are TRBV11-3 and TRBJ2-7; D may be TRBD2 (6 bases). The germline V gene has CDR1 SGHNT and CDR2 YENEEA. The length of the CDR3 is 14 residues. Trimming stripped 5 bases from V and 0 bases from J, with 11 bases between. The CDR3 DNA is TGTGCCAGCAGCCAGACTAGAAGCTCCTACGAGCAGTACTTC. Amino acids: CASSQTRSSYEQYF.

J is TRBJ1-6 and V is TRBV6-6, with D perhaps TRBD1 (6 bases). CDR1 and CDR2 (germline): MNHNY, SVGAGI (reference sequence). The CDR3 sequence is 15 residues long. Trimming pared 4 bases from V and 12 bases from J, leaving 19 bases between. The CDR3 DNA is TGTGCCAGCAGTTCCCTGGAGACAGGTGTTAGACCCCTCCACTTT. Its translation: CASSSLETGVRPLHF.

V and J are TRBV28 and TRBJ2-7, with D perhaps being TRBD1 or TRBD2 (5 bases each). Trimming shortened V by 6 bases and J by 0 bases, and 12 bases separated the two germline ends. CDR1 and CDR2 (germline): MDHEN, SYDVKM. The CDR3 extends over 14 amino acids. CDR3 bases: TGTGCCAGCAGACCAACGGGGCCCTCCTACGAGCAGTACTTC. This translates into CASRPTGPSYEQYF.

The chain joins TRBV30 to TRBJ1-2; D is undetermined. The germline CDR1 and CDR2 sequences are GTSNPN and SVGIG (reference sequence). The CDR3 contains 15 residues. The V end was cut by 5 bases, the J end by 6 bases, with 22 bases between. CDR3 sequence reads: CAWSPLSWSGHGYTF. CDR3 DNA: TGTGCCTGGTCTCCCCTCTCTTGGTCAGGACATGGCTACACCTTC.

This chain connects TRBV4-3 to TRBJ2-7, with D hard to call. Per the germline V gene, CDR1 is LGHNA and CDR2 is YSLEER. V was shortened by 0 bases and J by 4 bases, with 13 bases between the two germline ends. CDR3 length: 15 amino acids. CDR3 nucleotides: TGCGCCAGCAGCCAAGAAGCCGAGCTAGTTTACGAGCAGTACTTC. Translated: CASSQEAELVYEQYF.

The V call is TRBV7-3, the J call TRBJ2-1, with D tentatively TRBD1 (5 bases). Per germline, CDR1 SGHTA and CDR2 FQGTGA. Trimming took 1 base from V and 6 from J, leaving 7 bases between them. CDR3 length equals 13 residues. CDR3 nucleotides: TGTGCCAGCAGCTTAATAGGGGTCAATGAGCAGTTCTTC. Its translation is CASSLIGVNEQFF.

This clone was seen a single time. V usage is TRBV30 and J usage is TRBJ1-5, with TRBD1 as a possible D gene (6 bases). The CDR3 length is 12 residues. Between the trimmed V and J ends, which lost 6 bases and 6 bases, there was a span of 12 bases. Germline-derived CDR1 and CDR2 are GTSNPN and SVGIG (reference sequence). In DNA form, the CDR3 reads TGTGCCTGCTCGGGGGCCGGTCAGCCCCAGCATTTT. Amino acid sequence: CACSGAGQPQHF.

This chain uses TRBV7-3 with TRBJ2-1, with 7 bases lining up with TRBD2. Looked up from germline, CDR1 is SGHTA and CDR2 is FQGTGA. V trimming: 1 base; J trimming: 3 bases; junction bases outside the gene matches: 3. The CDR3 is 15 residues long. CDR3 residues: CASSLNPSGYNEQFF. The DNA for the CDR3 is TGTGCCAGCAGCTTAAATCCTAGCGGCTACAATGAGCAGTTCTTC.

The chain links TRBV11-1 to TRBJ2-2; no reliable D call. The V end lost 2 bases, the J end lost 6 bases, and 10 bases lay between the germline ends. The length of the CDR3 is 14 residues. Germline CDR1 and CDR2: SGHAT and FQDESV (reference sequence). CDR3 coding DNA: TGTGCCAGCAGCTTACCAGGAGCCCCCGGGGAGCTGTTTTTT. Encoded protein: CASSLPGAPGELFF.

This rearrangement joins TRBV19 to TRBJ2-7; possibly TRBD2 for D (5 bases). The V gene lost 4 bases and the J gene lost 3 bases, with 13 bases spanning the gap. This CDR3 has 14 amino acids. CDR1 and CDR2 (germline): LNHDA, SQIVND (reference sequence). DNA of the CDR3: TGTGCCAGTAGTACAACCCCTACTAGCTACGAGCAGTACTTC. Amino acids: CASSTTPTSYEQYF.

The chain employs TRBV18 and TRBJ1-5; D is unresolved. The CDR3 covers 15 residues. Germline CDR1 is KGHSH and CDR2 is LQKENI. Trimming pared 2 bases from V and 0 bases from J, leaving 8 bases between. The CDR3 here is CASSPSEYSNQPQHF. CDR3 coding DNA: TGTGCCAGCTCACCATCAGAATATAGCAATCAGCCCCAGCATTTT.

In this sample, this clone turned up once. The J gene is TRBJ1-2, the V gene TRBV3-1 (or the pseudogene TRBV3-2), with D possibly matching TRBD1 (6 bases). V gave up 4 bases and J gave up 2 bases, with 17 bases separating them. The germline V gene has CDR1 LGHDT and CDR2 YNNKEL (reference sequence). The CDR3 is 16 amino acids. CDR3 protein: CASSPPSGHINYGYTF. The CDR3 nucleotides are TGTGCCAGCAGCCCCCCCTCGGGACACATAAACTATGGCTACACCTTC.

The chain employs TRBV9 and TRBJ2-2; no reliable D call. The CDR3 sequence is 15 residues long. Trimming took off 1 base at V and 0 bases at J, with 7 bases between the two ends. CDR1 and CDR2 from the germline V gene are SGDLS and YYNGEE. The CDR3 sequence is CASSVTETNTGELFF. CDR3 coding DNA: TGTGCCAGCAGCGTAACAGAAACGAACACCGGGGAGCTGTTTTTT.

This clone was seen only once. This chain connects TRBV5-1 to TRBJ2-3; TRBD2 might be the D (5 bases). V was trimmed by 3 bases and J by 1 base, leaving 18 bases between them. The CDR3 sequence is 17 residues long. Germline V gene lookup returns CDR1 SGHRS and CDR2 YFSETQ. The CDR3 spells CASSSLPEVGGTDTQYF. The CDR3 DNA reads TGCGCCAGCAGCTCACTTCCGGAGGTGGGAGGCACAGATACGCAGTATTTT.

The V and J genes are TRBV6-5 and TRBJ2-6, with D perhaps TRBD2 (6 bases). V was trimmed by 4 bases and J by 3 bases, leaving 13 bases between them. The CDR3 runs to 16 residues. Germline lookup yields CDR1 MNHEY and CDR2 SVGAGI. The CDR3 region is CASSSGGGLGANVLTF. The DNA for the CDR3 is TGTGCCAGCAGTTCGGGCGGAGGGCTTGGGGCCAACGTCCTGACTTTC.

The rearrangement links TRBV15 to TRBJ2-7, with 10 positions matching TRBD2. With 3 bases clipped from V and 3 bases from J, the junction kept 5 bases outside the gene matches. This CDR3 has 15 residues. The germline CDR1 and CDR2 sequences are LNHNV and YYDKDF (reference sequence). The CDR3 coding sequence is TGTGCCACCAGCAGGCCGCCTAGCGGGAGCTACGAGCAGTACTTC. Amino acids: CATSRPPSGSYEQYF.

The J gene is TRBJ2-4, the V gene TRBV5-1; D is undetermined. CDR3 size: 16 residues. The germline V gene has CDR1 SGHRS and CDR2 YFSETQ. V was shortened by 0 bases and J by 0 bases, with 10 bases between the two germline ends. The CDR3 DNA follows: TGCGCCAGCAGCTTGGGAGCCCGCTTAGCCAAAAACATTCAGTACTTC. It codes for CASSLGARLAKNIQYF.

This chain uses TRBV7-9 with TRBJ1-5, with D perhaps matching TRBD1 (6 bases). The V end was cut by 5 bases, the J end by 2 bases, with 19 bases between. CDR1 SEHNR and CDR2 FQNEAQ come from the germline V gene (reference sequence). This CDR3 contains 17 residues. In DNA, the CDR3 is TGTGCCAGCAGCCCCGGGCAGGGGTATTTAGGCAATCAGCCCCAGCATTTT. Its translation is CASSPGQGYLGNQPQHF.

As for this clone: Given a much more abundant clone one base away, this may be a read error. The chain combines TRBV7-3 with TRBJ1-4; the D is unclear. CDR3 size: 11 residues. Trimming removed 5 bases at V and 6 bases at J, with 4 bases between. Germline assignment: CDR1 SGHTA and CDR2 FQGTGA. CDR3 residues: CASSNYEKLFF. CDR3 coding DNA: TGTGCCAGCAGCAACTATGAAAAACTGTTTTTT.

This CDR3 is CASSLTAGQAGNTIYF. In nucleotides, the CDR3 is TGCGCCAGCAGCTTGACTGCCGGGCAGGCAGGAAACACCATATATTTT. V gene TRBV5-1 combines with J gene TRBJ1-3, with D uncertain. Trimming removed 1 base at V and 4 bases at J, with 15 bases between. The CDR3 is 16 amino acids. Germline V gene data show CDR1 as SGHRS and CDR2 as YFSETQ.

The chain carries TRBV6-5 and TRBJ1-2; D unresolved. The germline V gene has CDR1 MNHEY and CDR2 SVGAGI. V was clipped by 0 bases and J by 4 bases, with 12 bases between them. CDR3 size: 15 residues. Here the CDR3 DNA reads TGTGCCAGCAGTTACTCATTTAGAGAGGGCTATGGCTACACCTTC. It yields the protein CASSYSFREGYGYTF.

This clone appeared a few times. The chain couples TRBV5-1 to TRBJ1-3; D uncertain. The V end lost 2 bases, the J end lost 1 base, and 7 bases lay between the germline ends. This CDR3 is built from 14 residues. CDR1 is SGHRS, CDR2 YFSETQ, per germline. Here the CDR3 reads CASSFPASGNTIYF. CDR3 nucleotides: TGCGCCAGCAGCTTCCCTGCTTCTGGAAACACCATATATTTT.

The V call is TRBV10-1, the J call TRBJ2-2; D is unresolved. The V gene lost 2 bases and the J gene lost 6 bases, with 7 bases spanning the gap. The germline V gene has CDR1 WNHNN and CDR2 SYGVQD (reference sequence). CDR3 length equals 13 residues. The CDR3 nucleotides read TGCGCCAGCAGTGAGATCGAGGCCGGGGAGCTGTTTTTT. Amino acids: CASSEIEAGELFF.

The chain joins TRBV10-2 to TRBJ1-4; 9 nucleotides align to TRBD1. CDR1 is WSHSY, CDR2 SAAADI, per germline. Germline trimming cut 6 bases from V and 6 bases from J; bases unmatched to any gene: 5. This CDR3 is built from 14 residues. CDR3 nucleotide sequence: TGCGCCAGCAGAGATTACAGGGGGCATGAAAAACTGTTTTTT. Residues: CASRDYRGHEKLFF.

The CDR3 nucleotides are TGTGCCAGCAGCTTGGATACCGGGCCGCGGTCCGGCTACACCTTC. Translated: CASSLDTGPRSGYTF. The chain combines TRBV5-4 with TRBJ1-2, with D uncertain. V dropped 0 bases and J dropped 8 bases, with 17 bases sitting between them. The CDR3 loop spans 15 amino acids. Germline CDR1 is SGHNT and CDR2 is YYREEE (reference sequence).